These T cell receptor beta chains were read from a single sample in a study of patients and donors after allogeneic stem cell transplantation. TCRdb recomputed calls from the RT-PCR reads with MiXCR, one row per CDR3 protein. Of 920,000 or so distinct CDR3 sequences in the sample, roughly 17% were seen once. The sample was blood, either unsorted or a sorted T cell fraction (not recorded which). The receptors stem from a human donor who was either an allogeneic HSCT recipient or a stem cell or donor lymphocyte infusion donor (not recorded which). It is not recorded whose cells these are; they may come from a transplant donor. Each CDR3 is given with its conserved first and last residue. The order of the fields is J gene, clone size, D gene, V gene, CDR3 DNA, CDR3 protein. The D gene is left open where the match is weak. A row's size may be missing; if present it is once, few, many or a size class.

TRBJ2-4,few,-,TRBV4-1,TGCGCCAGCAGCCAGCTGGGAGTGTCCAAAAACATTCAGTACTTC,CASSQLGVSKNIQYF
TRBJ1-3,-,-,TRBV3-1,TGTGCCAGCGGACCGTGGCCTGCGGGAAACACCATATATTTT,CASGPWPAGNTIYF
TRBJ1-2,-,-,TRBV14,TGTGCCAGCAGCCAAGACTGGACCCTCGGAATCTATGGCTACACCTTC,CASSQDWTLGIYGYTF
TRBJ2-2,many,TRBD1,TRBV5-1,TGCGCCAGCAGCTCTCCGGGACAGCGGAACACCGGGGAGCTGTTTTTT,CASSSPGQRNTGELFF
TRBJ2-7,-,TRBD2,TRBV25-1,TGTGCCAGCAGTGAATGGGCGGGGGGCTACGACGAGCAGTACTTC,CASSEWAGGYDEQYF
TRBJ1-5,-,TRBD1,TRBV18,TGTGCCAGCTCACCAGTGATAGGGGGCGGCAATCAGCCCCAGCATTTT,CASSPVIGGGNQPQHF
TRBJ2-5,few,TRBD1,TRBV5-4,TGTGCCAGCAGCTCGGGGACAGCGCCACAAGAGACCCAGTACTTC,CASSSGTAPQETQYF
TRBJ2-1,few,TRBD1,TRBV5-5,TGTGCCAGCAGCTTTTCCGGGACAGAAACGGCATCCCTCCATGAGCAGTTCTTC,CASSFSGTETASLHEQFF
TRBJ2-1,few,TRBD2,TRBV6-5,TGTGCCAGCAGTTACCCGAGGACTAGCGGCCTGGGGAATGAGCAGTTCTTC,CASSYPRTSGLGNEQFF
TRBJ2-7,many,-,TRBV20-1,TGCAGTGCTAGAGACCAGGGGCTCTCCTACGAGCAGTACTTC,CSARDQGLSYEQYF
TRBJ1-5,few,-,TRBV20-1,TGCAGTGCTGACTGGGAAGGGGGTGGTCAGCCCCAGCATTTT,CSADWEGGGQPQHF
TRBJ1-4,-,TRBD1,TRBV12-3/TRBV12-4,TGTGCCAGCAGTTTGCGGACAGGGGGAGGTTCAACTAATGAAAAACTGTTTTTT,CASSLRTGGGSTNEKLFF
TRBJ1-3,few,TRBD1,TRBV10-3,TGTGCCACTAGGACAGGAGCTGGAAACACCATATATTTT,CATRTGAGNTIYF
TRBJ1-1,many,TRBD1,TRBV12-3/TRBV12-4,TGTGCCAGCAGTTCCCGGACAGGGACGGGGACTGAAGCTTTCTTT,CASSSRTGTGTEAFF
TRBJ2-3,-,TRBD2,TRBV7-3,TGTGCCAGCAGCCCACGTCCCCTACTAGCGGGGAGCACAGATACGCAGTATTTT,CASSPRPLLAGSTDTQYF
TRBJ1-5,-,TRBD1,TRBV12-3/TRBV12-4,TGTGCCAGCAGCGCAGGGGGCGAGCTTTCTCAGCCCCAGCATTTT,CASSAGGELSQPQHF